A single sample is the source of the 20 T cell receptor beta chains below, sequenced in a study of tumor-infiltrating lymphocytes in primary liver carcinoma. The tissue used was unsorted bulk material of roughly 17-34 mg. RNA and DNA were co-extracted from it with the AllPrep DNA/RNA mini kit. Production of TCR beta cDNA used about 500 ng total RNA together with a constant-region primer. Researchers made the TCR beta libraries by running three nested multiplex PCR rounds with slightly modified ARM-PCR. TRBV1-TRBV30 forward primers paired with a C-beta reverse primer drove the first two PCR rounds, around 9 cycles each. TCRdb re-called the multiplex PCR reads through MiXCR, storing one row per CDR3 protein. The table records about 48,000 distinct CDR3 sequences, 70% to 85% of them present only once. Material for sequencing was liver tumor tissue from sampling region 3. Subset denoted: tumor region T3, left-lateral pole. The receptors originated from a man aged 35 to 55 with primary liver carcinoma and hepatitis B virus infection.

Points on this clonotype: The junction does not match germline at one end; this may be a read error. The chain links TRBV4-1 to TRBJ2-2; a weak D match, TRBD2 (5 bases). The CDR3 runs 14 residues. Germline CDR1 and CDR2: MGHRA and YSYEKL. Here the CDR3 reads CASIQGLGTGELFF. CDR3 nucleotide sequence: TGCGCCAGCATCCAAGGACTGGGAACCGGGGAGTTGTTTTTT.

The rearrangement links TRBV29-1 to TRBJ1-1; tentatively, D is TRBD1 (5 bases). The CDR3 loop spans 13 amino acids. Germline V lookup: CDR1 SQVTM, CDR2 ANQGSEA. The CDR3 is CGAFGEGHLEAFF. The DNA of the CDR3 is TGCGGCGCTTTCGGAGAGGGGCATCTTGAAGCTTTCTTT.

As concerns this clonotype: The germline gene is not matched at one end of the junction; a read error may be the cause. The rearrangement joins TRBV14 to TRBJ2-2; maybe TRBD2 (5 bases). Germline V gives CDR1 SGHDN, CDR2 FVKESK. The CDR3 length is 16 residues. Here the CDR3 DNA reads TGTGTCAGCAGCCAATCGAGGGCGGACAACACCGGGGAGCTGTTTTTT. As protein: CVSSQSRADNTGELFF.

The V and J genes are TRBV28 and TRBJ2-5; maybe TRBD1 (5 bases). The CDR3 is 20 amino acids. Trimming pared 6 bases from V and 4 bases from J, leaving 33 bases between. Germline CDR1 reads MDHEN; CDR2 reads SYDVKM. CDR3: CASSSQGPGPNHETRETQYF. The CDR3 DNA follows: TGTGCCAGCAGCTCCCAGGGTCCAGGGCCAAACCACGAAACAAGAGAGACCCAGTACTTC.

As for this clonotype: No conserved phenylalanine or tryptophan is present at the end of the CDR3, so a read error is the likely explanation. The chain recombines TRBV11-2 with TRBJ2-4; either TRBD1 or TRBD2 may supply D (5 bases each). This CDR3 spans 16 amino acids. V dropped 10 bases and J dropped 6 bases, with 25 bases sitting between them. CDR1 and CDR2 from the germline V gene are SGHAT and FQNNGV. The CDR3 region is CANSKNVRGAGNIQYL. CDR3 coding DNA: TGTGCCAACAGTAAGAATGTAAGGGGCGCGGGAAACATTCAGTACTTA.

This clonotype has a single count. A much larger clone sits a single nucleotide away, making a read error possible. CDR3 nucleotide sequence: TGTGCCAGCGGCTGGGCTGGACAGGTTGATCCCCAAGAGACCCAGTACTTC. Translating gives CASGWAGQVDPQETQYF. This chain connects TRBV28 to TRBJ2-5, with 7 bases aligning to TRBD1. Germline V gives CDR1 MDHEN, CDR2 SYDVKM. The CDR3 loop spans 17 amino acids. Trimming removed 8 bases from V and 1 base from J; junction bases left unmatched: 16.

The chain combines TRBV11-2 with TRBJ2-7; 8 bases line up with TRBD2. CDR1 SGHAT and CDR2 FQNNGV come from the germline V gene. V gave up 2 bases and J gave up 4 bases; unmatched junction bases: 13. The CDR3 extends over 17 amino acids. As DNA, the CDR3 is TGTGCCAGCAGCTTATCCGTTGGACCGGGAGGGGGGTACGAGCAGTACTTC. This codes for CASSLSVGPGGGYEQYF.

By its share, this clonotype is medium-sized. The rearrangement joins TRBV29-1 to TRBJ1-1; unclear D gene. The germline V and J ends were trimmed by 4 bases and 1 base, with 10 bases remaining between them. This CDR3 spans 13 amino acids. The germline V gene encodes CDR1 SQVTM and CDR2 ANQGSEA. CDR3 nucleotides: TGCAGCGTTGGAAAGGGAACGAACACTGAAGCTTTCTTT. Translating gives CSVGKGTNTEAFF.

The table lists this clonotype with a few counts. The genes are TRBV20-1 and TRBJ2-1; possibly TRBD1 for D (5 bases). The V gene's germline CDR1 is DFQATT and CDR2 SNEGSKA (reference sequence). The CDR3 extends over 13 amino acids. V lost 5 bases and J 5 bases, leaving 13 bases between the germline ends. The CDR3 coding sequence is TGCAGTGCTGCATCGACAGCGCACAATGAGCAGTTCTTC. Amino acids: CSAASTAHNEQFF.

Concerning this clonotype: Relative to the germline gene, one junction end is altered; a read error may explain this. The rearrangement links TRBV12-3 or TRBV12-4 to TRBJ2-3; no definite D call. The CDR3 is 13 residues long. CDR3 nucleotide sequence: TGTGCCAACAGTGCGGACGACACAGATACGCAGTATTTT. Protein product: CANSADDTDTQYF.

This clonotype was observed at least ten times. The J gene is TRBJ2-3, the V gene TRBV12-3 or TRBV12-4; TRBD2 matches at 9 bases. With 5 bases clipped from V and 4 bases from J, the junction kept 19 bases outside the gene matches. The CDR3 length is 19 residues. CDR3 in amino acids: CASSQDGYSSGRSPDTQYF. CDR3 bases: TGTGCCAGCAGTCAGGACGGATACTCCAGCGGGAGGTCCCCAGATACGCAGTATTTT.

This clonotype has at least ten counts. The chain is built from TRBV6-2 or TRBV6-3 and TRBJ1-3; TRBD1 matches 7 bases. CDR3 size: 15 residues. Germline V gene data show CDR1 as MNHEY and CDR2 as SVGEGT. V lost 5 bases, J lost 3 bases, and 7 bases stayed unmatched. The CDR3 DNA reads TGTGCCAGCAGTCCCGGGACAGCCGTTGGAAACACCATATATTTT. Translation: CASSPGTAVGNTIYF.

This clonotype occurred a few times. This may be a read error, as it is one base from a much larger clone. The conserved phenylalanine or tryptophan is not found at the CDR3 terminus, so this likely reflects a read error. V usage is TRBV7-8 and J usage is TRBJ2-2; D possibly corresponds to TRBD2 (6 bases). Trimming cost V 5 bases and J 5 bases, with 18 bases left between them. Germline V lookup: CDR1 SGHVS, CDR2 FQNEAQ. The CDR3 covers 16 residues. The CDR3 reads CASSPGLSPTTGELFS. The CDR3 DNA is TGTGCCAGCAGCCCCGGACTATCTCCAACAACCGGGGAGCTGTTTTCT.

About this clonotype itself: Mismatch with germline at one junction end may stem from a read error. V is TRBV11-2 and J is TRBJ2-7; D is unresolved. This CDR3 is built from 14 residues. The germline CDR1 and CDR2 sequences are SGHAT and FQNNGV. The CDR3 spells CASNLTDVTYEQYF. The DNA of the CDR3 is TGTGCCAGCAACTTAACTGACGTAACCTACGAGCAGTACTTC. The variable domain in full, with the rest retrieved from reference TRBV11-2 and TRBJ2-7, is EAGVAQSPRYKIIEKRQSVAFWCNPISGHATLYWYQQILGQGPKLLIQFQNNGVVDDSQLPKDRFSAERLKGVDSTLKIQPAKLEDSAVYLCASNLTDVTYEQYFGPGTRLTVT.

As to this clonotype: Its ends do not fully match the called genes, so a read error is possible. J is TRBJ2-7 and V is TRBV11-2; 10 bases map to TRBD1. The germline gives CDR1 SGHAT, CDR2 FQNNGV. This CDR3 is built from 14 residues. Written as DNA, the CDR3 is TGTGTCAGCTGCGCCGGGACAGGGGCCTACGAGCAGTACTTC. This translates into CVSCAGTGAYEQYF.

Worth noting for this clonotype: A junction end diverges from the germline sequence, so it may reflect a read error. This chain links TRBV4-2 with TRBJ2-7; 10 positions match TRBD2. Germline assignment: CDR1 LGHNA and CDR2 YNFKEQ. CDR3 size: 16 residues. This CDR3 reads CVSSQDLSSGGYEQYF. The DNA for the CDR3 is TGTGTCAGCAGCCAAGACCTATCTAGCGGGGGCTACGAGCAGTATTTC.

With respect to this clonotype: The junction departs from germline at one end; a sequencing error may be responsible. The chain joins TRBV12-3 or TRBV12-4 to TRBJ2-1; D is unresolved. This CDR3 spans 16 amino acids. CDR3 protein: CASSPWSLGRTNEHFF. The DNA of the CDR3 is TGTGCCAGCAGTCCCTGGAGCCTGGGCAGGACCAATGAGCACTTCTTC.

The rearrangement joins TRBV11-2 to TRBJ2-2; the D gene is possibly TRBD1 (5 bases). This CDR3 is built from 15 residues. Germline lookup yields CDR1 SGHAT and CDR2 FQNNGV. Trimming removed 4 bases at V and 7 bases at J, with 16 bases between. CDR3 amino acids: CASSSVGWGIGELFF. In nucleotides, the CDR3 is TGTGCCAGCAGCTCAGTAGGATGGGGCATCGGGGAGCTGTTTTTT. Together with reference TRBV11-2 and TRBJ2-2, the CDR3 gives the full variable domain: EAGVAQSPRYKIIEKRQSVAFWCNPISGHATLYWYQQILGQGPKLLIQFQNNGVVDDSQLPKDRFSAERLKGVDSTLKIQPAKLEDSAVYLCASSSVGWGIGELFFGEGSRLTVL.

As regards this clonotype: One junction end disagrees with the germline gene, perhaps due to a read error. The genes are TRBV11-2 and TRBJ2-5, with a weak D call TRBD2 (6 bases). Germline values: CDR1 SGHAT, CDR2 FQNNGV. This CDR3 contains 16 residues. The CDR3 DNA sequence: TGTTCCAGCAGCTTAGGGAGTAGCGGTCCGGGGGAGACCCAGCACTTC. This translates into CSSSLGSSGPGETQHF.

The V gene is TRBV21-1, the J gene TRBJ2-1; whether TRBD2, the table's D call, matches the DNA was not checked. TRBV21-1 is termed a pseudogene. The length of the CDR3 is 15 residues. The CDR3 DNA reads TGTGCCAGCAGCAAGGAGGCGGGAGGTGGCAATGAGCAGTTCTTC. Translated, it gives CASSKEAGGGNEQFF.